This is a list of T cell receptor beta chains from one sample in a study of T cell changes during pregnancy in multiple sclerosis. Here immunoSEQ multiplex PCR was the method, and the copy in TCRdb shows in-frame clones only, minus some. Of some 10,000 clones in the sample, over 80% are singletons; the top ten hold around 17%. Source: CD8+ T cells from peripheral blood mononuclear cells, taken in the third trimester of pregnancy. These receptors came from a female donor in good health, enrolled as a control in a pregnancy study. Each CDR3 is given with its conserved first and last residue. The order of the fields is J gene, clone size, D gene, V gene, CDR3 DNA, CDR3 protein. The D gene is left open where the match is weak. Clone size appears in some rows only: once, few, many, or a class for an expanded clone.

>TRBJ1-4|-|TRBD1|TRBV6-4
TGTGCCAGCAGTGCGGGACAGGGAAATGAAAAACTGTTTTTT
CASSAGQGNEKLFF
>TRBJ2-7|-|TRBD2|TRBV27
TGTGCCAGCAGTCCCCGCGGGGACTACTACGAGCAGTACTTC
CASSPRGDYYEQYF
>TRBJ2-3|-|-|TRBV18
TGTGCCAGCCCCGATCGGCGGGAAGGGGGCGGCACAGATACGCAGTATTTT
CASPDRREGGGTDTQYF
>TRBJ2-7|-|-|TRBV9
TGTGCCAGCAACCCGGCGGGGGCCCTCTACGAGCAGTACTTC
CASNPAGALYEQYF
>TRBJ2-2|few|TRBD2|TRBV6-1
TGTGCCAGCAGTGAAGATCCTAGCGGTGCAGGGGAGCTGTTTTTT
CASSEDPSGAGELFF
>TRBJ2-3|once|TRBD2|TRBV9
TGTGCCAGCAGCGCCTCAGAACTAGCGGCTAGCACAGATACGCAGTATTTT
CASSASELAASTDTQYF
>TRBJ2-1|-|TRBD2|TRBV28
TGTGCCAGCAGTATACTTCTGGCTAGCGGGAGGGAAAGCTCCTACAATGAGCAGTTCTTC
CASSILLASGRESSYNEQFF
>TRBJ2-7|-|-|TRBV7-2
TGTGCCAGCAGCTCCCGTTCCTACGAGCAGTACTTC
CASSSRSYEQYF
>TRBJ2-7|once|-|TRBV7-7
TGTGCCAGCAGCATAGGGGACTCCGACATCTACGAGCAGTACTTC
CASSIGDSDIYEQYF
>TRBJ2-5|-|-|TRBV19
TGTGCCAGTAGTATCCCCGGGGACACCCAAGAGACCCAGTACTTC
CASSIPGDTQETQYF
>TRBJ2-1|-|TRBD1|TRBV4-3
TGCGCCAGCAGCCAAAGGACAGGGGACTACAATGAGCAGTTCTTC
CASSQRTGDYNEQFF
>TRBJ1-3|few|-|TRBV4-1
TGCGCCAGCAGCCAAGGGGCAGCTCACGAAAACACCATATATTTT
CASSQGAAHENTIYF
>TRBJ2-2|-|-|TRBV10-1
TGCGCCAGCAGTGAAGGGACACCCGGGGAGCTGTTTTTT
CASSEGTPGELFF
>TRBJ2-1|-|-|TRBV6-4
TGTGCCAGCAGTGATGCCCAAGGGCCTAGCGCCCCTATTGAGCAGTTCTTC
CASSDAQGPSAPIEQFF
>TRBJ2-7|-|-|TRBV6-5
TGTGCCAGCAGTTATCAGGCCCGCTACGAGCAGTACTTC
CASSYQARYEQYF
>TRBJ2-7|-|-|TRBV12-2
TGTGCAAGTCGCTTAGCGCAGAAAAAGCGGGGGGCCTACGAGCAGTACTTC
CASRLAQKKRGAYEQYF
>TRBJ2-7|-|TRBD1|TRBV6-1
TGTGCCAGCAGTGGGACAGGGCTGCACGAGCAGTACTTC
CASSGTGLHEQYF